This T cell receptor (beta chain) was identified during a study of cytomegalovirus exposure and HLA in healthy donors. Study observations and caveats: Beyond CMV serostatus, there was no information to go on about immune exposure.

Looked up from germline, CDR1 is SGHRS and CDR2 is YFSETQ. This CDR3 spans 15 amino acids. V was clipped by 4 bases and J by 4 bases; unmatched bases: 5. Notes on this clone: Its antigen is as yet unknown.

Donors consisted of healthy bone marrow donors. Use of 60 Vbeta and 13 Jbeta primers characterized the PCR. Profiled with immunoSEQ multiplex PCR; TCRdb holds only in-frame clones, not every one. There are around 100,000 clones in the sample, with around 3.4% held by the top ten. Source material: PBMCs. The clonotype originates from a woman between 25 and 40 years old in good health and CMV-seronegative. The gene calls are TRBV5-1 and TRBJ1-2; 12 bases align to TRBD1. DNA for the CDR3: TGCGCCAGCAGCGGGGGACAGGGGGCGCTCTATGGCTACACCTTC. This encodes CASSGGQGALYGYTF.